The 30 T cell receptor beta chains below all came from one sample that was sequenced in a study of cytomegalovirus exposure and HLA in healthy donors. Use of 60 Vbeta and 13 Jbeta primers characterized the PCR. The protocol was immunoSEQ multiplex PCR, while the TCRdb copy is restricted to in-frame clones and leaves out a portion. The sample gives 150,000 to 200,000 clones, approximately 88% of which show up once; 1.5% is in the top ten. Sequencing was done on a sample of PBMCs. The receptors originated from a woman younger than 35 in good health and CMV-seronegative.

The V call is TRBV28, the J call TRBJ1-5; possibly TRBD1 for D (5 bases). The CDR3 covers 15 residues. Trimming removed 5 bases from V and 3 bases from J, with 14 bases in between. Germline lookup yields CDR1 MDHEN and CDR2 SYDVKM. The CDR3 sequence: CASSLRRGDNQPQHF. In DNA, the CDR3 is TGTGCCAGCAGTCTCCGTAGGGGTGACAATCAGCCCCAGCATTTT.

CDR3 in DNA: TGTGCCAGCATCGGGGTTAGCACTGAAGCTTTCTTT. Translating gives CASIGVSTEAFF. This chain uses TRBV28 with TRBJ1-1; D call uncertain. V was shortened by 7 bases and J by 4 bases, with 10 bases between the two germline ends. Germline CDR1 reads MDHEN; CDR2 reads SYDVKM. This CDR3 region has 12 residues.

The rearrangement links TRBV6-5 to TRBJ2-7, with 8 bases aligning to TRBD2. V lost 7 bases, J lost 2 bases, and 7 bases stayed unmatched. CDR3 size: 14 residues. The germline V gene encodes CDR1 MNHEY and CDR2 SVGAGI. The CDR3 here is CASNLSGAAYEQYF. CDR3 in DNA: TGTGCCAGCAACCTTAGCGGGGCCGCCTACGAGCAGTACTTC.

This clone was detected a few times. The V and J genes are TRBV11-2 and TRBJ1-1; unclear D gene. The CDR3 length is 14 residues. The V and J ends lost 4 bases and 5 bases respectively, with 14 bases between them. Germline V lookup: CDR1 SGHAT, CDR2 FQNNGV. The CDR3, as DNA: TGTGCCAGCAGCTACTTCTCCGGCGGGACTGAAGCTTTCTTT. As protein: CASSYFSGGTEAFF.

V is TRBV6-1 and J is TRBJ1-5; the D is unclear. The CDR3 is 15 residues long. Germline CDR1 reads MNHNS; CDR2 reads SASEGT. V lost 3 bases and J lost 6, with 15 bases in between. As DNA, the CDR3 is TGTGCCAGCAGTGATCTCTCTGTCTCTAGTCAGCCCCAGCATTTT. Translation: CASSDLSVSSQPQHF.

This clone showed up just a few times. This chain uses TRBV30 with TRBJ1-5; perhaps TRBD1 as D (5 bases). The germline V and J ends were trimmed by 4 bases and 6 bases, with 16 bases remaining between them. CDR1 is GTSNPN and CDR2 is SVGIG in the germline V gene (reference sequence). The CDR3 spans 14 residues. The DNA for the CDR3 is TGTGCCTGGAAGTCAGGACAAGGGCCTCAGCCCCAGCATTTT. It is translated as CAWKSGQGPQPQHF.

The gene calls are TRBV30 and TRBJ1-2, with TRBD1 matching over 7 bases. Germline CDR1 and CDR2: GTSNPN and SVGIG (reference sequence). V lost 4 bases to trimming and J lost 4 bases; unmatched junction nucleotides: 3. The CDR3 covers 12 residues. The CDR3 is CAWTGGGYGYTF. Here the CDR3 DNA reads TGTGCCTGGACAGGGGGAGGCTATGGCTACACCTTC. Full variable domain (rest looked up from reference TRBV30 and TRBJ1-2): SQTIHQWPATLVQPVGSPLSLECTVEGTSNPNLYWYRQAAGRGLQLLFYSVGIGQISSEVPQNLSASRPQDRQFILSSKKLLLSDSGFYLCAWTGGGYGYTFGSGTRLTVV.

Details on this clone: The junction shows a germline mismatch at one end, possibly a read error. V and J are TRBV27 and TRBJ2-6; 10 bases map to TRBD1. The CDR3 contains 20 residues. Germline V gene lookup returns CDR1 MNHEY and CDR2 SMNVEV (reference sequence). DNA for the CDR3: TGTGCCAGCAGTCCCGGGACAGGGGAGAAGGCTAGCTCTGGGGCCAACGGCCTGACTTTC. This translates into CASSPGTGEKASSGANGLTF.

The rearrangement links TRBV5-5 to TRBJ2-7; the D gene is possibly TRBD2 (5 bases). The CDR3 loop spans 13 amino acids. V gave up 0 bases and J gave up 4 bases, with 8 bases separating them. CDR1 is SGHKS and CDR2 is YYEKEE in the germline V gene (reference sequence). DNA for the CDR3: TGTGCCAGCAGCTTGGGGGAGAGGTACGAGCAGTACTTC. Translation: CASSLGERYEQYF.

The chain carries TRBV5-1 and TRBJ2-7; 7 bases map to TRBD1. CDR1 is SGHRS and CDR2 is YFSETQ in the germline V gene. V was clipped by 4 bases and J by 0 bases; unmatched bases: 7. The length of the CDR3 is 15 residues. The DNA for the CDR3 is TGCGCCAGCAGCCCCGGACAGGTTGTCTCCTACGAGCAGTACTTC. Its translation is CASSPGQVVSYEQYF.

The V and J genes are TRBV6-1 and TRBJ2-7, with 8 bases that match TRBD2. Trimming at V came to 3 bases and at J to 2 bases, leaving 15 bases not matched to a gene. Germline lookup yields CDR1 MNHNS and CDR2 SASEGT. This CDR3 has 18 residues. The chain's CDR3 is CASSDHPPRLARPYEQYF. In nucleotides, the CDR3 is TGTGCCAGCAGTGATCATCCCCCCCGACTAGCGAGACCCTACGAGCAGTACTTC.

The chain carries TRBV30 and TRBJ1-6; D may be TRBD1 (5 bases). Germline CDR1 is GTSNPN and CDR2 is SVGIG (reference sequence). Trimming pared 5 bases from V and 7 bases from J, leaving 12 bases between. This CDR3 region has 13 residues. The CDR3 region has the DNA TGTGCCTGGGGCCCGGAGGGGAATTCACCCCTCCACTTT. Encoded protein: CAWGPEGNSPLHF.

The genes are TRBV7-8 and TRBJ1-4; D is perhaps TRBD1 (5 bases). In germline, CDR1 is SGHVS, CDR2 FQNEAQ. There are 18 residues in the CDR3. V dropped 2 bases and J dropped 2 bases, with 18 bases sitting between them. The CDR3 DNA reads TGTGCCAGCAGCTTACCAGGGCTTCTAGATCGGACTAATGAAAAACTGTTTTTT. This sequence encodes CASSLPGLLDRTNEKLFF.

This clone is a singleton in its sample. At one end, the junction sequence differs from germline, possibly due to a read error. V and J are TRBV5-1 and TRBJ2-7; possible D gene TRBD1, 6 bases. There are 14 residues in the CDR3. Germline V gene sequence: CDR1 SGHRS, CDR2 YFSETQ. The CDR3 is CASSLVAGVYEQYF. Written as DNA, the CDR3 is TGCGCCAGCAGTTTGGTAGCAGGGGTCTACGAGCAGTACTTC.

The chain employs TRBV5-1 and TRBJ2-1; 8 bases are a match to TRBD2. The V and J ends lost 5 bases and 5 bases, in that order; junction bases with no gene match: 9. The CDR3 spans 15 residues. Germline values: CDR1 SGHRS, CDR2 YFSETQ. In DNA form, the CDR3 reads TGCGCCAGCAGTCGGGGACTAGTGGGAAACAATGAGCAGTTCTTC. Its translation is CASSRGLVGNNEQFF.

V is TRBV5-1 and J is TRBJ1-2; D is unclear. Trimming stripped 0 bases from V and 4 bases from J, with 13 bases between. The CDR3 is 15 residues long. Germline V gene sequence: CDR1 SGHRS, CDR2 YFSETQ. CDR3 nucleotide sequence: TGCGCCAGCAGCTTGGTTCACTCTTCAGGCTATGGCTACACCTTC. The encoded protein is CASSLVHSSGYGYTF.

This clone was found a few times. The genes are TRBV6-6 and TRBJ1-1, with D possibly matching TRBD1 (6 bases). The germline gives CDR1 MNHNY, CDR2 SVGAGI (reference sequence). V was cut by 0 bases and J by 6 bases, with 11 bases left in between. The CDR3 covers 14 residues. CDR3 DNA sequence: TGTGCCAGCAGTTACTCGGGGACATTAGCTGAAGCTTTCTTT. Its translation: CASSYSGTLAEAFF.

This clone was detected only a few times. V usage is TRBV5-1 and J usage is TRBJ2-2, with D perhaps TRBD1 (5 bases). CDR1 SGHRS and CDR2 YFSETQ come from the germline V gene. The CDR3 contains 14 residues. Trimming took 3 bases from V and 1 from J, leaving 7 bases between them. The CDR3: CASSSGQNTGELFF. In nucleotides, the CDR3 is TGCGCCAGCAGCTCAGGACAGAACACCGGGGAGCTGTTTTTT.

CDR3 region: CASSFLGRSTDTQYF. In nucleotides, the CDR3 is TGTGCCAGCAGCTTCCTGGGGCGTAGCACAGATACGCAGTATTTT. The chain couples TRBV5-4 to TRBJ2-3; possible D gene TRBD1, 5 bases. V lost 2 bases and J 0 bases, leaving 10 bases between the germline ends. This CDR3 has 15 residues. In germline, CDR1 is SGHNT, CDR2 YYREEE (reference sequence).

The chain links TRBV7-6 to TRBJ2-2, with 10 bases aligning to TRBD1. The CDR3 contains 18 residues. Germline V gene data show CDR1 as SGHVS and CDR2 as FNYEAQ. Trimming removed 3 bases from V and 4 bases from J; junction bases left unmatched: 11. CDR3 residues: CASSFLVRQGAGTGELFF. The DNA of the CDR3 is TGTGCCAGCAGCTTCTTGGTGAGACAGGGGGCTGGCACCGGGGAGCTGTTTTTT. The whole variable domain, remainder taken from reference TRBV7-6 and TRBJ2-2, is GAGVSQSPRYKVTKRGQDVALRCDPISGHVSLYWYRQALGQGPEFLTYFNYEAQQDKSGLPNDRFSAERPEGSISTLTIQRTEQRDSAMYRCASSFLVRQGAGTGELFFGEGSRLTVL.

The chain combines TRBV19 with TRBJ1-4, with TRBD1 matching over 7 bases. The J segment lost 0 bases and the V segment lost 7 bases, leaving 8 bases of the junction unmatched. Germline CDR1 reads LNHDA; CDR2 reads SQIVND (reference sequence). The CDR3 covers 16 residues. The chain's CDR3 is CASNPTGITTNEKLFF. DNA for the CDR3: TGTGCCAGTAATCCGACAGGGATAACAACTAATGAAAAACTGTTTTTT.

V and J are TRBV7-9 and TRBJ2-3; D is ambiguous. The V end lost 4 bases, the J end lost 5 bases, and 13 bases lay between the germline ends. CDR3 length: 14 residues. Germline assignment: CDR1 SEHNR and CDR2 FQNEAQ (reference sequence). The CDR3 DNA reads TGTGCCAGCAGCTCCTCGGTAGCCGGAGATACGCAGTATTTT. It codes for CASSSSVAGDTQYF.

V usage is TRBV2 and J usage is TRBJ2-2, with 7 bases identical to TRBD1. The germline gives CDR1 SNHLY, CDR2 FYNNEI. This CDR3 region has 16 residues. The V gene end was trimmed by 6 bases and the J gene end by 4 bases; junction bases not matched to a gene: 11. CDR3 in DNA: TGTGCCAGCAGGAAGAGACAGGGAACGGTCACCGGGGAGCTGTTTTTT. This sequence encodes CASRKRQGTVTGELFF. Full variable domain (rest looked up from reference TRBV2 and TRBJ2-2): EPEVTQTPSHQVTQMGQEVILRCVPISNHLYFYWYRQILGQKVEFLVSFYNNEISEKSEIFDDQFSVERPDGSNFTLKIRSTKLEDSAMYFCASRKRQGTVTGELFFGEGSRLTVL.

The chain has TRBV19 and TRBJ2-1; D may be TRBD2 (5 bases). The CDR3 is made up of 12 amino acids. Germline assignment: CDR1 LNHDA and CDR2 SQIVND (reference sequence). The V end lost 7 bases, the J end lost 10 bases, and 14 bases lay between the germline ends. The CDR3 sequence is CASMDFGSEQFF. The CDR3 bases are TGTGCCAGTATGGACTTTGGCAGCGAGCAGTTCTTC.

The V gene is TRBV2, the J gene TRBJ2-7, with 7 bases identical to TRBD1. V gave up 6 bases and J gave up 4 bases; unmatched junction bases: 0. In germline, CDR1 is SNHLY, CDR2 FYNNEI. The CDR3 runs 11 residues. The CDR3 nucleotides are TGTGCCAGCAGGACAGGGTACGAGCAGTACTTC. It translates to CASRTGYEQYF.

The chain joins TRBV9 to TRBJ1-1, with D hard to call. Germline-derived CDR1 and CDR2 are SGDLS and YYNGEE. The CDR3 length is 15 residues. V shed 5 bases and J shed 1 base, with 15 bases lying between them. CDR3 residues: CASRDNSIGNTEAFF. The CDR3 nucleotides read TGTGCCAGCAGAGATAACAGCATCGGGAACACTGAAGCTTTCTTT.

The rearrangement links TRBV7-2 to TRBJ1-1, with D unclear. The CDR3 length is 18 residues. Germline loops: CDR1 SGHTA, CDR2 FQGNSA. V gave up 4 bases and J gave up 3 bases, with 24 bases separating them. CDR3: CASSSHERERRNYTEAFF. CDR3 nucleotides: TGTGCCAGCAGCTCCCACGAAAGGGAGAGAAGAAATTACACTGAAGCTTTCTTT.

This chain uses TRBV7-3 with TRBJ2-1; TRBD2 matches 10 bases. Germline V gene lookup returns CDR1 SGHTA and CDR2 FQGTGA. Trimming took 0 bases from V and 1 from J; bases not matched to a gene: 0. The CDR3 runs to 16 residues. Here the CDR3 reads CASSLTSGGSYNEQFF. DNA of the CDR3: TGTGCCAGCAGCTTAACTAGCGGGGGGTCCTACAATGAGCAGTTCTTC.

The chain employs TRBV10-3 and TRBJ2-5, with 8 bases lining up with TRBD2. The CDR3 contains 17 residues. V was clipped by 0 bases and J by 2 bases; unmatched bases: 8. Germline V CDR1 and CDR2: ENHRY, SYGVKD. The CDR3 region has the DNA TGTGCCATCAGTGAGTCGTACGCGGGGGGAGGGCAAGAGACCCAGTACTTC. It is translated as CAISESYAGGGQETQYF.

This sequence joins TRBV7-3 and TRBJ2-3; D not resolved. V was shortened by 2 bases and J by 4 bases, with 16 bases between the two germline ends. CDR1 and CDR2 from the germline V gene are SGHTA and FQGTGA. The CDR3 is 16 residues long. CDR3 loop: CASSLGLWPGADTQYF. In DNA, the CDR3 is TGTGCCAGCAGCTTAGGCCTCTGGCCAGGCGCAGATACGCAGTATTTT.